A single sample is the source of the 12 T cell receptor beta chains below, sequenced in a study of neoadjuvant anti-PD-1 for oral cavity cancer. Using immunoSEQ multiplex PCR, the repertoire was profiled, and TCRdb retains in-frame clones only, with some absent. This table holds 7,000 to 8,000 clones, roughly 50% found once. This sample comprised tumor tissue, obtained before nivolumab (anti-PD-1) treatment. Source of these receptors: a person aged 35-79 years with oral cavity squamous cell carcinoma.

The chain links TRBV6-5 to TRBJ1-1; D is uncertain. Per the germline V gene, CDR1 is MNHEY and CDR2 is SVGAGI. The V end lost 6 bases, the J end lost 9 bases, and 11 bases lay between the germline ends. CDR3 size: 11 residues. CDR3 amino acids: CASRDPGKAFF. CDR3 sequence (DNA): TGTGCCAGCAGGGACCCGGGGAAAGCTTTCTTT.

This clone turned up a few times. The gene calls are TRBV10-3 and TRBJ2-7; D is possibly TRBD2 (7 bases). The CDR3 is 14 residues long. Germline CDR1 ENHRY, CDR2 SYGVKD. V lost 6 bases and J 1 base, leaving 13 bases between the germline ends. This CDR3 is CAIRIQGGSYEQYF. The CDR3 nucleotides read TGTGCCATCAGGATACAGGGAGGGTCCTACGAGCAGTACTTC.

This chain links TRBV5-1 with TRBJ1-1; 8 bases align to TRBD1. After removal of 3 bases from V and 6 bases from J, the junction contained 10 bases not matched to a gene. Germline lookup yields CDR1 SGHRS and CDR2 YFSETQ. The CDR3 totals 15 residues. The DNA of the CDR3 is TGCGCCAGCAGCTCAGCGGGACAGGCGGGGTCTGAAGCTTTCTTT. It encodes CASSSAGQAGSEAFF.

As DNA, the CDR3 is TGTGCCAGCAGTGTGTCCACAGATACGCAGTATTTT. It codes for CASSVSTDTQYF. The V and J genes are TRBV6-1 and TRBJ2-3; D remains ambiguous. Trimming left V 4 bases short and J 2 bases short, with 4 bases between. The CDR3 extends over 12 amino acids. Germline assignment: CDR1 MNHNS and CDR2 SASEGT.

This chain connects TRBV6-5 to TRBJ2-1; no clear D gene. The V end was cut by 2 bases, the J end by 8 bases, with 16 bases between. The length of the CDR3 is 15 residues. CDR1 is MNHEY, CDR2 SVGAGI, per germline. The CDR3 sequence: CASSYERQAGDEQFF. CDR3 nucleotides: TGTGCCAGCAGTTACGAGCGCCAGGCAGGCGATGAGCAGTTCTTC.

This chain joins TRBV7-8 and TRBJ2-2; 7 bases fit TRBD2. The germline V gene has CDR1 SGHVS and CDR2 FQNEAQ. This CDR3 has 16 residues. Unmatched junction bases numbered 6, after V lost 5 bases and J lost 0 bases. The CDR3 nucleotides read TGTGCCAGCAGCCCTCTAGCGGTCCCGAACACCGGGGAGCTGTTTTTT. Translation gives CASSPLAVPNTGELFF.

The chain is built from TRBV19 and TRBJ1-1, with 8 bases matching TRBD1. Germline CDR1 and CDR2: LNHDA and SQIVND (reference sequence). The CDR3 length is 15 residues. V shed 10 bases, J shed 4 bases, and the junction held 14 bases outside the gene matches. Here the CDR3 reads CATISPQGAGTEAFF. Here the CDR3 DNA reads TGTGCCACTATTTCACCTCAGGGGGCCGGCACTGAAGCTTTCTTT.

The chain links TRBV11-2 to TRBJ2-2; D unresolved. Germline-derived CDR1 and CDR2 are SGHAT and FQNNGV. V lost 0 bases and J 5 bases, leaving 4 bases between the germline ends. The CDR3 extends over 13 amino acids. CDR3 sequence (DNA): TGTGCCAGCAGCTTAGATAGGACCGGGGAGCTGTTTTTT. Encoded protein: CASSLDRTGELFF.

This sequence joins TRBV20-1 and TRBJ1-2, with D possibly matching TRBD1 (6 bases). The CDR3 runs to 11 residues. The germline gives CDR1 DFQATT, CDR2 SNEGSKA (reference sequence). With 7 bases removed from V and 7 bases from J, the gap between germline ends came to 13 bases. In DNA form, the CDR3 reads TGCAGTGTCGAGGGGGATGCTGGCTACACCTTC. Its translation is CSVEGDAGYTF.

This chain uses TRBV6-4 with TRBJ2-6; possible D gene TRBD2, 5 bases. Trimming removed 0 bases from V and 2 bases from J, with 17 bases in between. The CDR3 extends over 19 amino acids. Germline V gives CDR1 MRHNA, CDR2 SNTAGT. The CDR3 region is CASSDSKRRPSAGANVLTF. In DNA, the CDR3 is TGTGCCAGCAGTGACTCGAAGAGGAGGCCTAGTGCTGGGGCCAACGTCCTGACTTTC.

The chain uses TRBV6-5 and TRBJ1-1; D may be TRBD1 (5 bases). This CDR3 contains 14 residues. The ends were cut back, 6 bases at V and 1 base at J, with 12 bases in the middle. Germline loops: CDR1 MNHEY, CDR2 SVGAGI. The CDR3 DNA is TGTGCCAGCAGGTCGGGACTCGGGAACACTGAAGCTTTCTTT. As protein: CASRSGLGNTEAFF.

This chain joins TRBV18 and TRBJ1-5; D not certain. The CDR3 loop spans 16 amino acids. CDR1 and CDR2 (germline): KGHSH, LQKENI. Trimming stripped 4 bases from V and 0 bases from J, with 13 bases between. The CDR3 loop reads CASSLVRGTSNQPQHF. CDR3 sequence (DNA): TGTGCCAGCTCACTGGTCCGGGGAACTAGCAATCAGCCCCAGCATTTT. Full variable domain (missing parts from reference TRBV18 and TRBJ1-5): NAGVMQNPRHLVRRRGQEARLRCSPMKGHSHVYWYRQLPEEGLKFMVYLQKENIIDESGMPKERFSAEFPKEGPSILRIQQVVRGDSAAYFCASSLVRGTSNQPQHFGDGTRLSIL.